This T cell receptor beta chain was found in a study of blood T cell repertoires in COVID-19 (dated by TCRdb to 2018 to 2021). The study in broad terms: The collaborator samples originated in the United States, Italy and Spain and spanned the acute and convalescent phases of COVID-19. The samples were drawn from the first 160 participants of the ongoing ImmuneRACE study and from over a thousand subjects provided by 6 global collaborators. The material from the prospective study consisted of cDNA or gDNA derived from T cells, B-cell-depleted T cells, or PBMCs. The repertoires were released in a freely available public database meant as a resource for research on the immune response to SARS-CoV-2. The sample metadata nearly always contained a de-identified subject ID, COVID-19 status, age in years and sex. HLA class I and class II types, where available, came from metadata supplied by the sample provider rather than from assay-based typing. Deeply sampled blood TCRbeta repertoires from subjects exposed to, actively infected with, or recovered from COVID-19 were included in the dataset.

What the research found in general, with its limitations: The quantity of clinical and demographic metadata differed by source and by participant and was supplied without curation.

The immunoSEQ Assay, a bias-controlled multiplex PCR, was used to amplify TCRbeta CDR3 regions from genomic DNA. As for how the authors treated the data: The number of nucleated cells in each sample was estimated from the amplification of reference gene primers within the assay. Sequence reads were collapsed and filtered to measure the absolute abundance of every unique TCRbeta CDR3 rearrangement. For each sample, productive Simpson clonality was calculated by taking the square root of Simpson's diversity index across productive rearrangements. Sourced from immuneACCESS, this table was stored by TCRdb with only in-frame sequences that have V and J called. A share of the clones is absent; for the studies checked, an unresolved V gene accounts for under half, and the remainder has no known explanation. That table supplies the V and J calls and clone size; D and trimming were determined from the DNA. This sample holds approximately 240,000 clones; about 85% were observed only once. The ten largest clonotypes hold about 3% of the sample.

This clone was observed a few times. This receptor's antigen is unknown. The record has no base qualities; no much larger clone is one base away. The V end loses 0 bases and the J end loses 2 bases, and a stretch of 6 bases separates them. The germline V gene (reference sequence) yields LNHDA for CDR1 and SQIVND for CDR2. From its cysteine to its phenylalanine, the CDR3 spans 14 amino acids. Only CDR3 DNA remains: 42 bases, in frame from the first base. Samples from volunteer blood donors who had recovered from COVID-19 were contributed by a second Seattle source. Each collaborating institution followed its own protocols to collect whole blood in K2EDTA tubes. Collaborator samples were shipped for TCRbeta analysis as frozen whole blood, isolated PBMCs, or DNA extracted from either sample type.

This clonotype originated in a man between 45 and 60 years old who had recovered from COVID-19. The sample comprised peripheral blood. The sequence is built from TRBV19 and TRBJ2-3; a confident D gene designation cannot be given. The CDR3 region reads CASSIEQVTDTQYF. The DNA sequence follows: TGTGCCAGTAGTATAGAGCAGGTCACAGATACGCAGTATTTT.